The 7 T cell receptor beta chains below were found in one sample sequenced in a study of CD8 T cells in Susac syndrome. Reverse transcription used roughly 0.45 to 1 ug RNA and random hexamers. TCRdb analysed the immunoSEQ multiplex PCR reads with MiXCR anew, one entry per CDR3 protein. The repertoire has approximately 130,000 distinct CDR3 sequences, approximately 90% of them found once; the top ten carry around 0.25%. The source material was CD8+ T cells from PBMCs. These receptors were obtained from a human donor with multiple sclerosis.

The V gene is TRBV28, the J gene TRBJ2-7, with 8 bases aligning to TRBD2. Germline CDR1 reads MDHEN; CDR2 reads SYDVKM. CDR3 length: 18 amino acids. V lost 7 bases, J lost 5 bases, and 22 bases stayed unmatched. The chain's CDR3 is CASTLFRARGALYHEQYF. Here the CDR3 DNA reads TGTGCCAGCACCCTATTCCGAGCGCGGGGGGCGCTGTACCACGAGCAGTACTTC.

This clonotype was picked up a small number of times. The chain joins TRBV28 to TRBJ2-7; TRBD2 might be the D (5 bases). V lost 6 bases, J lost 1 base, and 10 bases lay in between. CDR3 length equals 13 residues. The germline CDR1 and CDR2 sequences are MDHEN and SYDVKM. The CDR3 DNA follows: TGTGCCAGCAGGTTGAGAGGGTCCTACGAGCAGTACTTC. Translation: CASRLRGSYEQYF.

The rearrangement uses TRBV27 and TRBJ1-2; 8 bases fit TRBD1. The CDR3 length is 13 residues. J was trimmed by 4 bases and V by 5 bases; bases with no gene match: 3. CDR1 is MNHEY and CDR2 is SMNVEV in the germline V gene (reference sequence). CDR3 residues: CASSLTGAYGYTF. The CDR3 DNA reads as TGTGCCAGCAGTCTGACAGGGGCCTATGGCTACACCTTC.

This chain joins TRBV15 and TRBJ2-7; TRBD2 is a possible D gene (5 bases). Trimming removed 0 bases from V and 0 bases from J, with 9 bases in between. Germline CDR1 LNHNV, CDR2 YYDKDF (reference sequence). The CDR3 consists of 15 residues. The CDR3 region is CATSRDLGSSYEQYF. CDR3 nucleotides: TGTGCCACCAGCAGAGATCTTGGGAGCTCCTACGAGCAGTACTTC.

The chain is built from TRBV20-1 and TRBJ2-3; D remains ambiguous. Deletions cut 6 bases from V and 0 bases from J, with 16 bases between. CDR1 is DFQATT, CDR2 SNEGSKA, per germline (reference sequence). There are 15 residues in the CDR3. The CDR3 DNA reads TGCAGTGCCCCCTACCCGGCCGGGAGCACAGATACGCAGTATTTT. It encodes CSAPYPAGSTDTQYF.

J is TRBJ2-7 and V is TRBV6-2 or TRBV6-3; the match to TRBD2 covers 8 bases. This CDR3 contains 15 residues. Losses at the gene ends were 0 bases for V and 5 bases for J; bases not matched to a gene: 6. In germline, CDR1 is MNHEY, CDR2 SVGEGT. CDR3 region: CASSYSIGLADEQYF. The DNA of the CDR3 is TGTGCCAGCAGTTACTCGATTGGACTAGCTGACGAGCAGTACTTC.

The V and J genes are TRBV7-9 and TRBJ2-4; D is undetermined. This CDR3 comprises 15 residues. CDR1 is SEHNR and CDR2 is FQNEAQ in the germline V gene (reference sequence). V was shortened by 1 base and J by 0 bases, with 7 bases between the two germline ends. CDR3 in amino acids: CASSLGALAKNIQYF. The CDR3 DNA is TGTGCCAGCAGCTTAGGGGCCTTAGCCAAAAACATTCAGTACTTC.